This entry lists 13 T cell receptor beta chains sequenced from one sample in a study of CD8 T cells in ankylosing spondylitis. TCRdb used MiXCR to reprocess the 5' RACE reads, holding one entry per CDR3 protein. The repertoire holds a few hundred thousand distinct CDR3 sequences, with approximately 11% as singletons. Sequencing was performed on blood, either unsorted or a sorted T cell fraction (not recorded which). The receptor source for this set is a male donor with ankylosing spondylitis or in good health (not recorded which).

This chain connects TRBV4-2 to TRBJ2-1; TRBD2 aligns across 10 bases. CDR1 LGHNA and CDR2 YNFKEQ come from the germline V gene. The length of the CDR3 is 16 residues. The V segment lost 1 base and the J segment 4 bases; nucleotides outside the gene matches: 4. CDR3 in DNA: TGTGCCAGCAGCCAAGCCCCAGCGGGAGGGTACAATGAGCAGTTCTTC. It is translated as CASSQAPAGGYNEQFF.

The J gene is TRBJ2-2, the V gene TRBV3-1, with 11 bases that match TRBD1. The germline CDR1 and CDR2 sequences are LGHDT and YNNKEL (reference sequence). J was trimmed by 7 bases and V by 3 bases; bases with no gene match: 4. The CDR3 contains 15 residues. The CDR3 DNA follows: TGTGCCAGCAGCCAGGACAGGGGGCTTTACGGGGAGCTGTTTTTT. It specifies CASSQDRGLYGELFF.

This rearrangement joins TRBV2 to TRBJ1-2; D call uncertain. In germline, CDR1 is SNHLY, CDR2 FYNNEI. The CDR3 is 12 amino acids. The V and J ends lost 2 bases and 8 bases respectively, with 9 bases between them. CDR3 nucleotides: TGTGCCAGCAGTGAACGGGCAAGAGGCTACACCTTC. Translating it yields CASSERARGYTF.

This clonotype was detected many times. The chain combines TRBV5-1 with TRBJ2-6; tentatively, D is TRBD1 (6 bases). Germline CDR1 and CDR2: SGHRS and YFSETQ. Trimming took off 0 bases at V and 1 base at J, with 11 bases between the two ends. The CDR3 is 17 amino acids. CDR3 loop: CASSLGPGVSGANVLTF. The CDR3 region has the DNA TGCGCCAGCAGCTTGGGTCCAGGGGTTTCTGGGGCCAACGTCCTGACTTTC.

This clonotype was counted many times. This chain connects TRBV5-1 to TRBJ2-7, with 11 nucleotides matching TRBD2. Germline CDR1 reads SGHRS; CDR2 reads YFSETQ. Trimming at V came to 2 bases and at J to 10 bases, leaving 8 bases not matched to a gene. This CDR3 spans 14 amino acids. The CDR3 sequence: CASSLDPLAGGQYF. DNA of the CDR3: TGCGCCAGCAGCTTAGACCCTCTAGCGGGAGGACAGTACTTC.

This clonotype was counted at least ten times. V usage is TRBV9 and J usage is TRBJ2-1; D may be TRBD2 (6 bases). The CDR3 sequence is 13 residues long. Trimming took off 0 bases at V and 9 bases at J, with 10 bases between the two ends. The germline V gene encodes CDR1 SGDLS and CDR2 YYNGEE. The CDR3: CASSVAGVSEQFF. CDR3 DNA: TGTGCCAGCAGCGTAGCGGGAGTTTCTGAGCAGTTCTTC. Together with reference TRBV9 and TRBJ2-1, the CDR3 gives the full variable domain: DSGVTQTPKHLITATGQRVTLRCSPRSGDLSVYWYQQSLDQGLQFLIQYYNGEERAKGNILERFSAQQFPDLHSELNLSSLELGDSALYFCASSVAGVSEQFFGPGTRLTVL.

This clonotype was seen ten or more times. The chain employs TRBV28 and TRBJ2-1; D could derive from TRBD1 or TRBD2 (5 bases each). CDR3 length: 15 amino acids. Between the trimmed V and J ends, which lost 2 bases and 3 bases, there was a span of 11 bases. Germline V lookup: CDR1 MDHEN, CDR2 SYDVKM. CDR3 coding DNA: TGTGCCAGCAGTTTACCCGGGACCATCTACAATGAGCAGTTCTTC. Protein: CASSLPGTIYNEQFF.

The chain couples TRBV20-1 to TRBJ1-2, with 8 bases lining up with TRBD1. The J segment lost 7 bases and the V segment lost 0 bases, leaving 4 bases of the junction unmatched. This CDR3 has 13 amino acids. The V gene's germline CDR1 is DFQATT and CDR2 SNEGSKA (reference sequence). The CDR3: CSARDRGRFGYTF. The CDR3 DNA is TGCAGTGCTAGAGACAGGGGGCGGTTTGGCTACACCTTC.

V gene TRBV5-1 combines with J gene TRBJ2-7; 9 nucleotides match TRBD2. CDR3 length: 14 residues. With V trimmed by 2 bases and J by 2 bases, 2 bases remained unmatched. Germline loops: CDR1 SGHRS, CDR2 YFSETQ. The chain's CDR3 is CASSFSGSTYEQYF. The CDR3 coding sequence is TGCGCCAGCAGCTTTAGCGGGAGCACCTACGAGCAGTACTTC. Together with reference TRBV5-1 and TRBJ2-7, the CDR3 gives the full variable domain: KAGVTQTPRYLIKTRGQQVTLSCSPISGHRSVSWYQQTPGQGLQFLFEYFSETQRNKGNFPGRFSGRQFSNSRSEMNVSTLELGDSALYLCASSFSGSTYEQYFGPGTRLTVT.

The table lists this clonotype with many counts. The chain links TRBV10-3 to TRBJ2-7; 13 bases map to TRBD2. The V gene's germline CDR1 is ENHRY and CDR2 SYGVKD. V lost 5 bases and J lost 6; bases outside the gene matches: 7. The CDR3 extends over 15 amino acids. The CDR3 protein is CAISSSGTSGTEQYF. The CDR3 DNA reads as TGTGCCATCAGTTCTTCCGGGACTAGCGGGACCGAGCAGTACTTC.

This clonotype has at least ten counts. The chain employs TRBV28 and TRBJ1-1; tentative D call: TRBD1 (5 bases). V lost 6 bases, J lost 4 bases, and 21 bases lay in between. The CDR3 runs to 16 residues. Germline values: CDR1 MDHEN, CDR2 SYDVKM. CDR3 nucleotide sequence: TGTGCCAGCAGAATCCTCCCGGGACCTTGGAGCACTGAAGCTTTCTTT. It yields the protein CASRILPGPWSTEAFF.

The CDR3 loop is CASRETGVNTEAFF. The CDR3 DNA is TGTGCCAGCAGGGAAACAGGTGTGAACACTGAAGCTTTCTTT. The J gene is TRBJ1-1, the V gene TRBV6-1; a weak D match, TRBD1 (5 bases). CDR1 MNHNS and CDR2 SASEGT come from the germline V gene. Trimming cost V 6 bases and J 0 bases, with 11 bases left between them. The CDR3 covers 14 residues.

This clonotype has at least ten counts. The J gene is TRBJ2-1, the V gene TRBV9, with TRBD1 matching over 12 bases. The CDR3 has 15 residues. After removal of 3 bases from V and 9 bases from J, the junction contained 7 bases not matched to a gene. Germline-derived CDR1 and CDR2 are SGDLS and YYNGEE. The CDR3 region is CASSAGTGGEGEQFF. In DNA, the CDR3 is TGTGCCAGCAGCGCCGGGACAGGGGGCGAGGGTGAGCAGTTCTTC.